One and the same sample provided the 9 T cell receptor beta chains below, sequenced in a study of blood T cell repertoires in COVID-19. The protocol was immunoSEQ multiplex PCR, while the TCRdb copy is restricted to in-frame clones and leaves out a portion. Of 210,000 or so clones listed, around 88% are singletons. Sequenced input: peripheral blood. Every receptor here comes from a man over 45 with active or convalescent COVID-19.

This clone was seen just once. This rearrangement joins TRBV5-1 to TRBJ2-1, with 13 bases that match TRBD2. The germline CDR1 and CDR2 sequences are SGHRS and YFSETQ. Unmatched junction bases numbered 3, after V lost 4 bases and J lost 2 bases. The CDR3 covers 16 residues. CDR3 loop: CASSVGTSGAYNEQFF. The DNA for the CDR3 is TGCGCCAGCAGCGTAGGGACTAGCGGGGCCTACAATGAGCAGTTCTTC.

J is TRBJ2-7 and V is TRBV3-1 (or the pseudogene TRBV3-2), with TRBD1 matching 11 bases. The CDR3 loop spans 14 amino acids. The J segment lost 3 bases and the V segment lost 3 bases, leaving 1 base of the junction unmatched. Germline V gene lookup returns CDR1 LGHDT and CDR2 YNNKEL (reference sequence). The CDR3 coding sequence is TGTGCCAGCAGCCAGGGGACAGGGGGCTACGAGCAGTACTTC. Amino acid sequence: CASSQGTGGYEQYF.

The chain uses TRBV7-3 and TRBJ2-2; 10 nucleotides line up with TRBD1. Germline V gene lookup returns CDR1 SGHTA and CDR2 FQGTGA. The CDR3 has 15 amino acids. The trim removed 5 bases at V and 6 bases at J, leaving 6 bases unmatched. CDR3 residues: CASSPRDRGPGELFF. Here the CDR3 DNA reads TGTGCCAGCAGCCCCCGGGACAGGGGACCCGGGGAGCTGTTTTTT.

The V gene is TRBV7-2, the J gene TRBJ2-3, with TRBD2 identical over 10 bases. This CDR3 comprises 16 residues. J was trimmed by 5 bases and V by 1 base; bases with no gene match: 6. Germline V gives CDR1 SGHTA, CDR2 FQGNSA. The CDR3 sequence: CASSLERLAGLDTQYF. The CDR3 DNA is TGTGCCAGCAGCTTAGAAAGACTAGCGGGCTTAGATACGCAGTATTTT.

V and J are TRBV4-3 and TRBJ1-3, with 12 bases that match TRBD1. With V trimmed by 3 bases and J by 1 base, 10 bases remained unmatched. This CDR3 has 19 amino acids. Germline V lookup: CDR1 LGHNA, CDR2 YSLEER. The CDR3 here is CASSQDRDRGHRSGNTIYF. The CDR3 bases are TGCGCCAGCAGCCAGGACCGGGACAGGGGGCATAGATCTGGAAACACCATATATTTT.

DNA of the CDR3: TGTGCCAGCCGTGACAACCTTTCACCCCTCCACTTT. Protein: CASRDNLSPLHF. The chain carries TRBV27 and TRBJ1-6; D is unresolved. Trimming left V 8 bases short and J 9 bases short, with 11 bases between. The germline gives CDR1 MNHEY, CDR2 SMNVEV (reference sequence). This CDR3 is built from 12 residues.

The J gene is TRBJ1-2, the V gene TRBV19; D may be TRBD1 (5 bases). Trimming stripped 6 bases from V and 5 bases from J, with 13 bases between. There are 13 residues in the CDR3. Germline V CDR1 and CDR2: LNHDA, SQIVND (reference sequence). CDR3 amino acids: CASRPTRGYGYTF. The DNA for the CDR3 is TGTGCCAGTAGACCCACAAGGGGTTATGGCTACACCTTC.

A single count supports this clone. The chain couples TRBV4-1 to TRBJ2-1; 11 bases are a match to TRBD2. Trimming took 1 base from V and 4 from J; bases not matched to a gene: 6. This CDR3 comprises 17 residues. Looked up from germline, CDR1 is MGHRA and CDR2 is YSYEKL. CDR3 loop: CASSQARTSGPYNEQFF. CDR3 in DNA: TGCGCCAGCAGCCAAGCCCGGACTAGCGGGCCTTACAATGAGCAGTTCTTC.

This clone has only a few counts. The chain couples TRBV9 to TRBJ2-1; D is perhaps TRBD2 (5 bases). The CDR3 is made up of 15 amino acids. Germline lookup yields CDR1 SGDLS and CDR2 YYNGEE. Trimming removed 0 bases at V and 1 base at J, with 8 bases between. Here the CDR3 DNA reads TGTGCCAGCAGCGTAGCTACGGGGTCCTACAATGAGCAGTTCTTC. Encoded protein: CASSVATGSYNEQFF.